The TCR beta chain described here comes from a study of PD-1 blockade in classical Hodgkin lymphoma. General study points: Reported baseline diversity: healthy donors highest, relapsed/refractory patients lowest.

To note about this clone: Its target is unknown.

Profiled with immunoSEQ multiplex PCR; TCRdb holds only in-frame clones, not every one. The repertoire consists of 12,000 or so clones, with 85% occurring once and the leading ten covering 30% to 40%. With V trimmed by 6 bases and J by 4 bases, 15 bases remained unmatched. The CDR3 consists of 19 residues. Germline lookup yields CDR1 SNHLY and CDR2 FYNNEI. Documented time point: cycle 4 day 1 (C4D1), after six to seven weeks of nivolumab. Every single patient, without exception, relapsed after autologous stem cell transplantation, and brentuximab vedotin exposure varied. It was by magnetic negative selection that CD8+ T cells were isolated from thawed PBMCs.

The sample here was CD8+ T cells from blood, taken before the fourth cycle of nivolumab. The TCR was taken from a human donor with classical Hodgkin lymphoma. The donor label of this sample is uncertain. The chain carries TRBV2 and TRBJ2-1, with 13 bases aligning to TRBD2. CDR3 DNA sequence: TGTGCCAGCAGACCCGGGACTAGCGGGGCTCAGGAGCTGTACAATGAGCAGTTCTTC. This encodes CASRPGTSGAQELYNEQFF.